This T cell receptor (beta chain) originates from a study of blood T cell repertoires in COVID-19. On the study more broadly: Donors in the United States, Italy and Spain gave samples during acute or convalescent COVID-19.

Clones were read by immunoSEQ multiplex PCR, and TCRdb kept only the in-frame ones, dropping some. The repertoire consists of approximately 140,000 clones, with about nine tenths occurring once and the leading ten covering about 4%. The CDR3 has 14 amino acids. Looked up from germline, CDR1 is SGHTA and CDR2 is FQGNSA. Trimming shortened V by 1 base and J by 3 bases, and 10 bases separated the two germline ends. Sequencing was done on a sample of peripheral blood. The clonotype originates from a woman aged 60 to 75 with active or convalescent COVID-19. The chain employs TRBV7-2 and TRBJ2-7; D gene ambiguous. CDR3 amino acids: CASSLGGLNYEQYF. Written as DNA, the CDR3 is TGTGCCAGCAGCTTAGGAGGTCTAAACTACGAGCAGTACTTC.